One and the same sample provided the 4 T cell receptor beta chains below, sequenced in a study of OX40 agonist ivuxolimab in advanced cancers. TCRdb keeps only in-frame clones here, not all; method: immunoSEQ multiplex PCR. The repertoire holds roughly 48,000 clones, with 83% as singletons. This specimen consisted of CD4+ or CD8+ T cells sorted from blood, obtained in a trial of the OX40 agonist ivuxolimab. All receptors come from an adult with an advanced solid tumor such as melanoma, head and neck, liver or kidney cancer.

The chain recombines TRBV5-4 with TRBJ1-3; tentative D call: TRBD1 (6 bases). V lost 0 bases and J 4 bases, leaving 17 bases between the germline ends. Per germline, CDR1 SGHNT and CDR2 YYREEE (reference sequence). The CDR3 loop spans 17 amino acids. Here the CDR3 DNA reads TGTGCCAGCAGCTTGGGGAGGTTTGGGGGGCTCGGAAACACCATATATTTT. It yields the protein CASSLGRFGGLGNTIYF. The full variable domain, in which reference TRBV5-4 and TRBJ1-3 provide the parts outside the CDR3, is ETGVTQSPTHLIKTRGQQVTLRCSSQSGHNTVSWYQQALGQGPQFIFQYYREEENGRGNFPPRFSGLQFPNYSSELNVNALELDDSALYLCASSLGRFGGLGNTIYFGEGSWLTVV.

The J gene is TRBJ2-6, the V gene TRBV27, with D possibly matching TRBD1 (6 bases). Germline CDR1 is MNHEY and CDR2 is SMNVEV (reference sequence). The germline V and J ends were trimmed by 7 bases and 1 base, with 14 bases remaining between them. The CDR3 is made up of 16 amino acids. CDR3 coding DNA: TGTGCCAGCAAACCCCTCCAGGGGTCTGGGGCCAACGTCCTGACTTTC. This gives the protein CASKPLQGSGANVLTF.

The rearrangement links TRBV4-1 to TRBJ1-2; D not certain. Germline V gives CDR1 MGHRA, CDR2 YSYEKL. The CDR3 loop spans 11 amino acids. Deletions cut 8 bases from V and 4 bases from J, with 8 bases between. The CDR3 here is CASGSFYGYTF. Here the CDR3 DNA reads TGCGCCAGCGGAAGTTTCTATGGCTACACCTTC.

J is TRBJ1-2 and V is TRBV6-5; 11 bases are a match to TRBD1. From germline, CDR1 is MNHEY and CDR2 SVGAGI. With V trimmed by 6 bases and J by 6 bases, 9 bases remained unmatched. This CDR3 comprises 15 residues. CDR3 coding DNA: TGTGCCAGCAGCTACCAGGACAGGGGGCTAGATGGCTACACCTTC. Residues: CASSYQDRGLDGYTF.